Sequencing of this TCR beta chain was carried out in a study of blood T cell repertoires in COVID-19. For the study at large: There were acute and convalescent COVID-19 samples, and they came from the United States, Italy and Spain. T cells, B-cell-depleted T cells, or PBMCs supplied cDNA or gDNA.

Per the original data handling: Amplification from reference gene primers served as the basis for estimated nucleated cell counts. Clones were sequenced by immunoSEQ multiplex PCR, and TCRdb holds only the in-frame ones, with some missing. That table gives V, J and clone size, and the DNA gave D and trimming. The sample consists of roughly 21,000 clones, approximately 83% of them appearing once. The sequenced sample was peripheral blood. The origin of this receptor is a human donor in a cohort sampled during active COVID-19.

The CDR3 here is CASSSPFPDVGGAEETQYF. The CDR3 DNA reads as TGTGCCAGCAGCTCCCCCTTCCCGGACGTAGGGGGCGCAGAGGAGACCCAGTACTTC. J is TRBJ2-5 and V is TRBV11-3, with 7 bases lining up with TRBD1. Germline CDR1 is SGHNT and CDR2 is YENEEA. This CDR3 is 19 amino acids long. The V gene end was trimmed by 4 bases and the J gene end by 5 bases; junction bases not matched to a gene: 22.